One and the same sample provided the 21 T cell receptor beta chains below, sequenced in a study of blood T cell repertoires in COVID-19. Clones were read by immunoSEQ multiplex PCR, and TCRdb kept only the in-frame ones, dropping some. The table has 50,000 or so clones, 80% to 90% seen once; the top ten hold 6.5% to 8%. What was sequenced was peripheral blood. The receptors stem from a man aged 45-65 years with active COVID-19.

This clone has a handful of counts. The chain is built from TRBV12-3 or TRBV12-4 and TRBJ1-1; D perhaps matches TRBD1 (6 bases). The ends were cut back, 8 bases at V and 5 bases at J, with 12 bases in the middle. There are 12 residues in the CDR3. The CDR3 DNA reads TGTGCCAGCGGCGTAGGGGGAACTGAAGCTTTCTTT. This sequence encodes CASGVGGTEAFF.

J is TRBJ1-1 and V is TRBV6-2 or TRBV6-3; 8 positions match TRBD1. With 4 bases clipped from V and 3 bases from J, the junction kept 1 base outside the gene matches. The CDR3 length is 13 residues. The germline gives CDR1 MNHEY, CDR2 SVGEGT. The CDR3 region is CASSSTGDTEAFF. CDR3 bases: TGTGCCAGCAGTTCGACAGGGGACACTGAAGCTTTCTTT.

This clone was observed a few times. V and J are TRBV28 and TRBJ1-4, with a tentative D call TRBD1 (5 bases). In germline, CDR1 is MDHEN, CDR2 SYDVKM. The CDR3 contains 15 residues. V was shortened by 6 bases and J by 7 bases, with 18 bases between the two germline ends. This CDR3 reads CASSPPRARSEKLFF. CDR3 nucleotides: TGTGCCAGCAGCCCCCCCAGGGCGCGGAGTGAAAAACTGTTTTTT.

The J gene is TRBJ2-1, the V gene TRBV6-6; 9 bases match TRBD1. The length of the CDR3 is 15 residues. Per the germline V gene, CDR1 is MNHNY and CDR2 is SVGAGI (reference sequence). The V and J ends lost 4 bases and 2 bases, in that order; junction bases with no gene match: 3. CDR3 nucleotide sequence: TGTGCCAGCAGTTTCACAGGGGGCCCCTACAATGAGCAGTTCTTC. Its translation: CASSFTGGPYNEQFF.

The CDR3 is CASSQETSPGTSGRAGCEQYF. Written as DNA, the CDR3 is TGTGCCAGCAGCCAAGAAACCTCTCCCGGGACTAGCGGGAGGGCGGGCTGCGAGCAGTACTTC. The V call is TRBV14, the J call TRBJ2-7, with 16 bases aligning to TRBD2. CDR1 is SGHDN and CDR2 is FVKESK in the germline V gene. The trim removed 0 bases at V and 6 bases at J, leaving 17 bases unmatched. CDR3 length: 21 residues.

This clone is judged medium-sized. V and J are TRBV6-6 and TRBJ2-3; D is uncertain. Germline values: CDR1 MNHNY, CDR2 SVGAGI (reference sequence). V dropped 6 bases and J dropped 2 bases, with 12 bases sitting between them. The CDR3 runs 14 residues. CDR3 in DNA: TGTGCCAGCAGACGAGGTGAGGACACAGATACGCAGTATTTT. As protein: CASRRGEDTDTQYF.

This sequence joins TRBV6-7 and TRBJ2-7; a weak D match, TRBD1 (6 bases). TRBV6-7 is reported as an ORF; its role is uncertain. V was cut by 2 bases and J by 2 bases, with 16 bases left in between. The CDR3 consists of 16 residues. The CDR3 reads CASSYPTGTLAYEQYF. Here the CDR3 DNA reads TGTGCCAGCAGTTACCCCACCGGGACACTAGCCTACGAGCAGTACTTC.

V is TRBV5-1 and J is TRBJ2-3, with TRBD1 identical over 7 bases. V shed 0 bases, J shed 7 bases, and the junction held 8 bases outside the gene matches. The CDR3 length is 15 residues. Germline lookup yields CDR1 SGHRS and CDR2 YFSETQ. CDR3 bases: TGCGCCAGCAGCTTGGCCCCGGACAGGTTAAATACGCAGTATTTT. It specifies CASSLAPDRLNTQYF.

The chain uses TRBV6-4 and TRBJ2-1, with a weak D call TRBD2 (6 bases). The CDR3 loop spans 15 amino acids. V was shortened by 3 bases and J by 8 bases, with 17 bases between the two germline ends. Germline CDR1 and CDR2: MRHNA and SNTAGT. As DNA, the CDR3 is TGTGCCAGCAGTGAGAATGCGGGAATCGGTGATGAGCAGTTCTTC. Amino acid sequence: CASSENAGIGDEQFF.

This chain joins TRBV7-9 and TRBJ2-7; possibly TRBD2 for D (6 bases). CDR1 and CDR2 (germline): SEHNR, FQNEAQ (reference sequence). The CDR3 is 14 residues long. Trimming shortened V by 5 bases and J by 0 bases, and 11 bases separated the two germline ends. The CDR3: CASSQGLSSYEQYF. The CDR3 DNA sequence: TGTGCCAGCAGCCAGGGACTGAGCTCCTACGAGCAGTACTTC.

The CDR3 region is CASSGQGALNTEAFF. In DNA, the CDR3 is TGTGCCAGCAGTGGACAGGGAGCTTTGAACACTGAAGCTTTCTTT. This sequence joins TRBV6-2 or TRBV6-3 and TRBJ1-1, with 8 nucleotides matching TRBD1. The junction had 5 bases not matched to a gene; V was cut back by 5 bases and J by 0 bases. The CDR3 has 15 residues. Germline lookup yields CDR1 MNHEY and CDR2 SVGEGT.

The genes are TRBV5-5 and TRBJ1-2, with a possible D match to TRBD1 (5 bases). Germline values: CDR1 SGHKS, CDR2 YYEKEE (reference sequence). V lost 4 bases to trimming and J lost 7 bases, with 14 bases between them. This CDR3 is 13 amino acids long. Here the CDR3 DNA reads TGTGCCAGCAGCCCCCGGGGGGAGGCTGGCTACACCTTC. Translated: CASSPRGEAGYTF. Full variable domain (missing parts from reference TRBV5-5 and TRBJ1-2): DAGVTQSPTHLIKTRGQQVTLRCSPISGHKSVSWYQQVLGQGPQFIFQYYEKEERGRGNFPDRFSARQFPNYSSELNVNALLLGDSALYLCASSPRGEAGYTFGSGTRLTVV.

V gene TRBV7-2 combines with J gene TRBJ2-7; 9 nucleotides line up with TRBD2. Germline CDR1 reads SGHTA; CDR2 reads FQGNSA. Trimming removed 5 bases from V and 6 bases from J; junction bases left unmatched: 11. The CDR3 has 15 residues. The CDR3 protein is CASSRRAGGLGEQYF. DNA of the CDR3: TGTGCCAGCAGCCGTAGAGCGGGGGGCCTCGGCGAGCAGTACTTC.

This clone is a singleton in its sample. The chain uses TRBV7-6 and TRBJ2-7; 7 nucleotides line up with TRBD2. This CDR3 is 15 amino acids long. V lost 6 bases to trimming and J lost 0 bases; unmatched junction nucleotides: 8. CDR1 and CDR2 (germline): SGHVS, FNYEAQ. The CDR3 is CASRPPGTNSYEQYF. CDR3 nucleotide sequence: TGTGCCAGCAGGCCCCCCGGGACTAACTCCTACGAGCAGTACTTC.

The chain combines TRBV7-2 with TRBJ1-2; D gene ambiguous. The CDR3 has 13 residues. CDR1 and CDR2 (germline): SGHTA, FQGNSA. The ends were cut back, 5 bases at V and 7 bases at J, with 14 bases in the middle. The CDR3 DNA reads as TGTGCCAGCAGCGCCCATCGACAAGGTGGCTACACCTTC. Protein sequence: CASSAHRQGGYTF.

A few counts support this clone. This sequence joins TRBV6-5 and TRBJ2-1, with D possibly being TRBD2 (6 bases). This CDR3 spans 15 amino acids. Trimming left V 6 bases short and J 0 bases short, with 12 bases between. Germline lookup yields CDR1 MNHEY and CDR2 SVGAGI. CDR3 loop: CASRGLSLSYNEQFF. The DNA of the CDR3 is TGTGCCAGCAGGGGACTCTCCCTCTCCTACAATGAGCAGTTCTTC.

This chain links TRBV3-1 (or the pseudogene TRBV3-2) with TRBJ1-2; perhaps TRBD1 as D (5 bases). From germline, CDR1 is LGHDT and CDR2 YNNKEL (reference sequence). The CDR3 loop spans 16 amino acids. V gave up 4 bases and J gave up 9 bases, with 24 bases separating them. The CDR3 is CASSPWTAEKGVRYTF. The DNA for the CDR3 is TGTGCCAGCAGCCCCTGGACGGCAGAGAAAGGGGTCCGCTACACCTTC.

This rearrangement joins TRBV14 to TRBJ2-5; the match to TRBD2 covers 9 bases. Germline trimming cut 7 bases from V and 2 bases from J; bases unmatched to any gene: 11. The CDR3 runs to 16 residues. Germline V CDR1 and CDR2: SGHDN, FVKESK. The CDR3 DNA reads TGTGCCAGCACCCTTGGGCGGGAGGGGATTCAAGAGACCCAGTACTTC. This translates into CASTLGREGIQETQYF.

The V gene is TRBV5-4, the J gene TRBJ2-3; the D gene is possibly TRBD1 (6 bases). Germline CDR1 SGHNT, CDR2 YYREEE (reference sequence). This CDR3 spans 16 amino acids. CDR3 nucleotide sequence: TGTGCTTCCGTGGACAGAGGACTTGGTCCCACAGATACGCAGTATTTT. It codes for CASVDRGLGPTDTQYF.

V usage is TRBV5-1 and J usage is TRBJ2-3; D gene ambiguous. The germline CDR1 and CDR2 sequences are SGHRS and YFSETQ. Between the trimmed V and J ends, which lost 2 bases and 6 bases, there was a span of 7 bases. This CDR3 has 12 amino acids. The CDR3 sequence: CASSFSLDTQYF. Here the CDR3 DNA reads TGCGCCAGCAGCTTCTCTCTGGATACGCAGTATTTT.

The V call is TRBV20-1, the J call TRBJ2-7, with D uncertain. Trimming took 1 base from V and 9 from J, leaving 10 bases between them. The germline gives CDR1 DFQATT, CDR2 SNEGSKA (reference sequence). The CDR3 sequence is 11 residues long. CDR3 sequence reads: CSARGPHVQYF. CDR3 DNA sequence: TGCAGTGCTAGAGGGCCCCACGTGCAGTACTTC.